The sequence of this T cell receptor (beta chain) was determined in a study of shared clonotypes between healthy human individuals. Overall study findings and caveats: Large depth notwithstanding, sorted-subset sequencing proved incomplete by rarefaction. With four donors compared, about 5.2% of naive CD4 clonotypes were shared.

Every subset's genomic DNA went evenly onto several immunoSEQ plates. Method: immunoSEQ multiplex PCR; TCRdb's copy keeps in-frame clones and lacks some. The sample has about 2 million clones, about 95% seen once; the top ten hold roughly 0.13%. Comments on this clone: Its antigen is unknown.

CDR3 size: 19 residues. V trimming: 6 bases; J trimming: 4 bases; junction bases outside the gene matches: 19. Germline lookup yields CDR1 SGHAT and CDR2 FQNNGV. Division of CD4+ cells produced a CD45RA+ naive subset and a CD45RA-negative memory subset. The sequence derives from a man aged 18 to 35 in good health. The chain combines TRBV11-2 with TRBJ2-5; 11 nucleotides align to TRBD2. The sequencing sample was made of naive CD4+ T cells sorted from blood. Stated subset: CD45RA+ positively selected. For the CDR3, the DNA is TGTGCCAGCAGTCTAATCCGCTCCACTAGCGGGAGTTCAGGAGAGACCCAGTACTTC. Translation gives CASSLIRSTSGSSGETQYF.